This T cell receptor (beta chain) was captured by sequencing in a study of T cell responses to AZD1222 COVID-19 vaccine. The CDR3 runs to 15 residues. Germline V gene lookup returns CDR1 SGHVS and CDR2 FQNEAQ. Trimming left V 2 bases short and J 6 bases short, with 13 bases between. The protocol was immunoSEQ multiplex PCR, while the TCRdb copy is restricted to in-frame clones and leaves out a portion. Altogether 210,000 or so clones are present, approximately 94% being singletons, with the ten largest covering more than 0.8%. This clone has a handful of counts. The genes are TRBV7-8 and TRBJ2-2, with a weak D call TRBD2 (5 bases). Sequencing used peripheral blood, obtained on day 0 of MenACWY control vaccination. This sequence was found in an adult in good health. The CDR3 loop reads CASSLRRTGAGELFF. The CDR3 nucleotides read TGTGCCAGCAGCTTAAGACGGACCGGGGCCGGGGAGCTGTTTTTT.